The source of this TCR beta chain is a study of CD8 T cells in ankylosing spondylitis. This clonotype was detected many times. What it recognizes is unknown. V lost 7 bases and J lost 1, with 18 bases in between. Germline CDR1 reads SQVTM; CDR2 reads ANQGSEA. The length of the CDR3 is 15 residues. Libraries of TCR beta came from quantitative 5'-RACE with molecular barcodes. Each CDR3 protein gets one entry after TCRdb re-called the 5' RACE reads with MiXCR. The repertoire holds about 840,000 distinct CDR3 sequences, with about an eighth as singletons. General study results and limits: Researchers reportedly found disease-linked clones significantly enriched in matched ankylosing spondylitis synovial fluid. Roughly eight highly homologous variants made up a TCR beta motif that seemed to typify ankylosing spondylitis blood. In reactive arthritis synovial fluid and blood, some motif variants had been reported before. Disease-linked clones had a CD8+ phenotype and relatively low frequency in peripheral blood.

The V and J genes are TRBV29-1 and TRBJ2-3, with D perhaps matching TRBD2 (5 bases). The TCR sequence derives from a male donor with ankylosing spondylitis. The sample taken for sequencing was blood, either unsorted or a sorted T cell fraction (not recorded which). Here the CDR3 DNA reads TGCAGCGGGGCCTCTCTGGGGAGTGGCACAGATACGCAGTATTTT. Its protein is CSGASLGSGTDTQYF.